A selection of T cell receptor beta chains follows, all from one sample in a study of blood T cell repertoires in COVID-19. Using immunoSEQ multiplex PCR, the repertoire was profiled, and TCRdb retains in-frame clones only, with some absent. The repertoire holds 350,000 to 450,000 clones, 80% to 90% seen once, with just over 7% in the top ten. Input material: peripheral blood. The receptor set was obtained from a woman aged 60-75 years with COVID-19, enrolled during active disease. CDR3s include the opening cysteine and the closing phenylalanine or tryptophan. The order of the fields is J gene, V gene, D gene, clone size, CDR3 DNA, CDR3 protein. The D gene is left open where the match is weak. Clone size is given for some rows only: seen once, a few or many times, or a class if the clone is expanded.

TRBJ2-7 | TRBV12-3/TRBV12-4 | NA | NA | TGTGCCAGCAGTTTTAGACTGAGCGAGCAGTACTTC | CASSFRLSEQYF
TRBJ1-5 | TRBV4-1 | TRBD1 | few | TGCGCCAGCAGCCAGAGACAGGGGTTCAATCAGCCCCAGCATTTT | CASSQRQGFNQPQHF
TRBJ1-2 | TRBV9 | NA | NA | TGTGCCAGCAGCGTCGGATCAGGGGATGGCTACACCTTC | CASSVGSGDGYTF
TRBJ2-5 | TRBV4-1 | NA | NA | TGCGCCAGCAGCCAAGTACGGTTCGAGACCCAGTACTTC | CASSQVRFETQYF
TRBJ2-3 | TRBV9 | TRBD2 | NA | TGTGCCAGCAGCACTAGCGGGGGGGGCACAGATACGCAGTATTTT | CASSTSGGGTDTQYF
TRBJ1-2 | TRBV5-1 | TRBD1 | NA | TGCGCCAGTTCGGACAGGGGGAGAATTGGCTACACCTTC | CASSDRGRIGYTF
TRBJ2-5 | TRBV18 | NA | NA | TGTGCCAGCTCACCACCCTTAGAGACCCAGTACTTC | CASSPPLETQYF
TRBJ2-3 | TRBV10-3 | NA | NA | TGTGCCATCAGTGTTCGGGGGATCACAGATACGCAGTATTTT | CAISVRGITDTQYF
TRBJ1-6 | TRBV5-1 | NA | NA | TGCGCCAGCAGCTTTAACAGGGTGGAGGATTCACCCCTCCACTTT | CASSFNRVEDSPLHF
TRBJ2-7 | TRBV19 | TRBD1 | NA | TGTGCCAGCGGGACAGGCTTCGAGCAGTACTTC | CASGTGFEQYF
TRBJ2-7 | TRBV9 | NA | NA | TGTGCCAGCAGCGTAGTGCCAGGGGATTCCTACGAGCAGTACTTC | CASSVVPGDSYEQYF
TRBJ2-5 | TRBV6-5 | NA | NA | TGTGCCAGCAGTTACCGTCCCGGGACATTTTGGGCCCAGTACTTC | CASSYRPGTFWAQYF
TRBJ2-6 | TRBV5-1 | NA | NA | TGCGCCAGCAGCCGACCCTGGACAGAGGAAGTGGCTGGGGCCAACGTCCTGACTTTC | CASSRPWTEEVAGANVLTF
TRBJ2-1 | TRBV7-6 | TRBD2 | NA | TGTGCCAGCAGCTCACCTGGGCTAGCGGGGGTGAATGAGCAGTTCTTC | CASSSPGLAGVNEQFF
TRBJ1-2 | TRBV6-1 | TRBD1 | NA | TGTGCCAGCAGTGAAGGTTCCACAGGGGCCTATGGCTACACCTTC | CASSEGSTGAYGYTF
TRBJ2-5 | TRBV5-1 | NA | once | TGCGCCAGCAGGGGCGGCAGGGCCCAAGAGACCCAGTACTTC | CASRGGRAQETQYF
TRBJ1-2 | TRBV18 | TRBD1 | NA | TGTGCCAGCTCACTAACAGGGGTTGGCTATGGCTACACCTTC | CASSLTGVGYGYTF
TRBJ2-7 | TRBV12-3/TRBV12-4 | NA | NA | TGTGCCAGCAGCGCCGCTGCAATCGGGGGACTGGACTTC | CASSAAAIGGLDF